This TCR beta chain stems from a study of T cells in Graves' hyperthyroidism and ophthalmopathy. Amplified TCR beta CDR3 regions came from RNA transcripts. First-round RT-PCR of the TCR CDR3 relied on the HTBI primer set. In TCRdb, the multiplex PCR reads were re-called with MiXCR into one record per CDR3 protein. The table lists under 350,000 distinct CDR3 sequences, roughly 13% of them singletons. This clonotype came up many times. V lost 3 bases and J lost 4; bases outside the gene matches: 4. CDR3 size: 14 residues. The germline V gene has CDR1 GTSNPN and CDR2 SVGIG (reference sequence). Orbital computed tomography, thyroid ultrasound, serum thyroxine and TRAb, and clinical symptoms together informed the diagnoses.

The receptor comes from a woman between 40 and 55 years old with Graves' ophthalmopathy. V gene TRBV30 combines with J gene TRBJ2-5; 11 bases match TRBD2. Sequenced input: blood. The CDR3 coding sequence is TGTGCCTGGAGCAAGGGACTAGCGGTAGAGACCCAGTACTTC. It codes for CAWSKGLAVETQYF.